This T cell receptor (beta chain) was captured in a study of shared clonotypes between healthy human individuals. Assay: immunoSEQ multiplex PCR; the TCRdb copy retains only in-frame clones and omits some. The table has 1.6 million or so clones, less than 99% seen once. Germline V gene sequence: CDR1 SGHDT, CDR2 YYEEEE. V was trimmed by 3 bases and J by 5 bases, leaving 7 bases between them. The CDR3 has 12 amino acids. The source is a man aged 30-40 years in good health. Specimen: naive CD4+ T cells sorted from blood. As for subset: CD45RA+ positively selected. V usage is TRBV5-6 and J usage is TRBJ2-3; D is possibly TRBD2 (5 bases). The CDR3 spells CASSYGEDTQYF. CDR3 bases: TGTGCCAGCAGCTACGGGGAAGATACGCAGTATTTT.